Below, 21 T cell receptor beta chains from the same sample are listed, as sequenced in a study of beta chain features in type 1 diabetes. Reverse transcribing all isolated RNA meant expressed TCRB transcripts were sequenced. This table comes from immunoSEQ multiplex PCR, and its TCRdb copy is limited to in-frame clones, with some not included. The table has about 620,000 clones, around 15% seen once. The sequenced sample consisted of naive CD4+ T cells from blood. The receptors shown here come from a man aged 18 to 29 in good health.

This chain connects TRBV25-1 to TRBJ1-3, with 7 bases matching TRBD1. The CDR3 has 16 amino acids. Per the germline V gene, CDR1 is MGHDK and CDR2 is SYGVNS. Unmatched junction bases numbered 6, after V lost 4 bases and J lost 0 bases. CDR3 nucleotide sequence: TGTGCCAGCAGTGTGCAAGGGACAGCCTCTGGAAACACCATATATTTT. This sequence encodes CASSVQGTASGNTIYF. Variable domain in full (rest from reference TRBV25-1 and TRBJ1-3): EADIYQTPRYLVIGTGKKITLECSQTMGHDKMYWYQQDPGMELHLIHYSYGVNSTEKGDLSSESTVSRIRTEHFPLTLESARPSHTSQYLCASSVQGTASGNTIYFGEGSWLTVV.

This clone has more than one count but fewer than ten. The rearrangement joins TRBV5-4 to TRBJ1-1, with a possible D match to TRBD1 (5 bases). Germline values: CDR1 SGHNT, CDR2 YYREEE (reference sequence). With 2 bases removed from V and 3 bases from J, the gap between germline ends came to 20 bases. This CDR3 is built from 17 residues. CDR3 protein: CASSFGARARGYTEAFF. For the CDR3, the DNA is TGTGCCAGCAGCTTTGGGGCCCGGGCAAGGGGCTACACTGAAGCTTTCTTT.

This chain joins TRBV29-1 and TRBJ1-4, with D unresolved. Germline V gene sequence: CDR1 SQVTM, CDR2 ANQGSEA. The length of the CDR3 is 14 residues. Trimming took off 1 base at V and 7 bases at J, with 13 bases between the two ends. CDR3 residues: CSVEATTMGEKLFF. The CDR3 DNA reads TGCAGCGTTGAAGCCACCACAATGGGTGAAAAACTGTTTTTT. The full variable domain, rest sourced from reference TRBV29-1 and TRBJ1-4, is SAVISQKPSRDICQRGTSLTIQCQVDSQVTMMFWYRQQPGQSLTLIATANQGSEATYESGFVIDKFPISRPNLTFSTLTVSNMSPEDSSIYLCSVEATTMGEKLFFGSGTQLSVL.

This clone showed up just a few times. This chain uses TRBV19 with TRBJ2-7; D is possibly TRBD1 (5 bases). The V and J ends lost 5 bases and 3 bases respectively, with 11 bases between them. CDR1 is LNHDA and CDR2 is SQIVND in the germline V gene (reference sequence). The CDR3 is made up of 13 amino acids. CDR3 in DNA: TGTGCCAGTAGTGTTCCAGGGAACTACGAGCAGTACTTC. The encoded protein is CASSVPGNYEQYF.

A few counts support this clone. This sequence joins TRBV25-1 and TRBJ2-7; 8 nucleotides match TRBD1. CDR1 MGHDK and CDR2 SYGVNS come from the germline V gene. The CDR3 sequence is 15 residues long. Trimming cost V 6 bases and J 1 base; bases outside gene matches: 8. The CDR3 loop reads CASRGRTGKSYEQYF. DNA of the CDR3: TGTGCCAGCAGAGGAAGGACAGGGAAATCCTACGAGCAGTACTTC.

The chain joins TRBV9 to TRBJ2-2, with D possibly matching TRBD2 (6 bases). Trimming stripped 4 bases from V and 2 bases from J, with 15 bases between. Germline CDR1 is SGDLS and CDR2 is YYNGEE. The CDR3 sequence is 16 residues long. The CDR3 spells CASSPRLGGNTGELFF. The DNA of the CDR3 is TGTGCCAGCAGCCCCCGTTTGGGGGGAAACACCGGGGAGCTGTTTTTT. The entire variable domain, with the rest obtained from reference TRBV9 and TRBJ2-2, is as follows: DSGVTQTPKHLITATGQRVTLRCSPRSGDLSVYWYQQSLDQGLQFLIQYYNGEERAKGNILERFSAQQFPDLHSELNLSSLELGDSALYFCASSPRLGGNTGELFFGEGSRLTVL.

This clone has a handful of counts. V usage is TRBV11-2 and J usage is TRBJ2-5; TRBD1 matches at 7 bases. The V gene's germline CDR1 is SGHAT and CDR2 FQNNGV. The CDR3 is 14 amino acids. With V trimmed by 5 bases and J by 4 bases, 7 bases remained unmatched. CDR3 amino acids: CASSLDRVAETQYF. The CDR3 DNA is TGTGCCAGCAGCCTTGACAGGGTTGCAGAGACCCAGTACTTC.

This clone was detected a few times. CDR3: CASSAKTEQYF. The DNA of the CDR3 is TGTGCCAGCAGCGCCAAGACCGAGCAGTACTTC. The chain links TRBV7-2 to TRBJ2-7; D remains ambiguous. Trimming took 5 bases from V and 6 from J, leaving 8 bases between them. This CDR3 spans 11 amino acids. Germline CDR1 is SGHTA and CDR2 is FQGNSA. The full variable domain, in which reference TRBV7-2 and TRBJ2-7 provide the parts outside the CDR3, is GAGVSQSPSNKVTEKGKDVELRCDPISGHTALYWYRQSLGQGLEFLIYFQGNSAPDKSGLPSDRFSAERTGGSVSTLTIQRTQQEDSAVYLCASSAKTEQYFGPGTRLTVT.

This clone was observed a few times. The chain combines TRBV2 with TRBJ2-1, with TRBD1 identical over 10 bases. From germline, CDR1 is SNHLY and CDR2 FYNNEI. V shed 8 bases, J shed 6 bases, and the junction held 7 bases outside the gene matches. The CDR3 loop spans 14 amino acids. This CDR3 is CASARDRGTNEQFF. The CDR3 coding sequence is TGTGCCAGCGCTAGGGACAGGGGAACCAATGAGCAGTTCTTC.

This chain uses TRBV19 with TRBJ1-2; 7 bases are a match to TRBD1. The CDR3 extends over 14 amino acids. Germline assignment: CDR1 LNHDA and CDR2 SQIVND (reference sequence). With 5 bases clipped from V and 4 bases from J, the junction kept 7 bases outside the gene matches. The CDR3 DNA reads as TGTGCCAGTAGTGAGAGGGGGCGCGTCTATGGCTACACCTTC. Translation gives CASSERGRVYGYTF.

The chain employs TRBV15 and TRBJ2-5, with 9 bases lining up with TRBD1. In germline, CDR1 is LNHNV, CDR2 YYDKDF (reference sequence). The CDR3 runs to 16 residues. V lost 0 bases, J lost 6 bases, and 8 bases stayed unmatched. CDR3 nucleotide sequence: TGTGCCACCAGCAGAGATCGGGGACAGGGCGAGAAGACCCAGTACTTC. Translation: CATSRDRGQGEKTQYF.

This clone showed up just a few times. The CDR3 region has the DNA TGTGCCAGCAGGTCATGGGCGGACTCCTACGAGCAGTACTTC. Its translation: CASRSWADSYEQYF. This chain connects TRBV7-9 to TRBJ2-7; D unclear. This CDR3 has 14 residues. The V end was cut by 6 bases, the J end by 0 bases, with 12 bases between. From germline, CDR1 is SEHNR and CDR2 FQNEAQ (reference sequence).

This clone was picked up a small number of times. The chain carries TRBV18 and TRBJ1-1; TRBD1 aligns across 12 bases. V lost 5 bases and J lost 4; bases outside the gene matches: 11. Germline V gene sequence: CDR1 KGHSH, CDR2 LQKENI. CDR3 length: 17 residues. In DNA, the CDR3 is TGTGCCAGCTCAGTCCTCGGGACAGGGGGCGCGGGCACTGAAGCTTTCTTT. Amino acid sequence: CASSVLGTGGAGTEAFF.

The chain links TRBV19 to TRBJ2-3, with D perhaps TRBD2 (6 bases). Trimming pared 5 bases from V and 0 bases from J, leaving 18 bases between. From germline, CDR1 is LNHDA and CDR2 SQIVND (reference sequence). The CDR3 loop spans 17 amino acids. CDR3 coding DNA: TGTGCCAGTAGTTTTGATGCGGGGATAATCAGCACAGATACGCAGTATTTT. Amino acids: CASSFDAGIISTDTQYF.

This sequence joins TRBV5-6 and TRBJ2-7; D remains ambiguous. V dropped 0 bases and J dropped 0 bases, with 7 bases sitting between them. Germline assignment: CDR1 SGHDT and CDR2 YYEEEE. This CDR3 region has 14 residues. The CDR3 coding sequence is TGTGCCAGCAGCTTGGGCCAGCCCTCCTACGAGCAGTACTTC. Translating gives CASSLGQPSYEQYF.

This clone was detected a few times. The chain carries TRBV9 and TRBJ2-6, with TRBD1 as a possible D gene (6 bases). V dropped 0 bases and J dropped 4 bases, with 14 bases sitting between them. Per the germline V gene, CDR1 is SGDLS and CDR2 is YYNGEE. The CDR3 loop spans 17 amino acids. The CDR3 sequence is CASSVASGALGANVLTF. The CDR3 coding sequence is TGTGCCAGCAGCGTAGCTTCAGGGGCGTTGGGGGCCAACGTCCTGACTTTC. The whole variable domain, filled in from reference TRBV9 and TRBJ2-6, reads DSGVTQTPKHLITATGQRVTLRCSPRSGDLSVYWYQQSLDQGLQFLIQYYNGEERAKGNILERFSAQQFPDLHSELNLSSLELGDSALYFCASSVASGALGANVLTFGAGSRLTVL.

The V call is TRBV27, the J call TRBJ2-1; 9 bases map to TRBD1. V shed 5 bases, J shed 4 bases, and the junction held 6 bases outside the gene matches. Germline CDR1 MNHEY, CDR2 SMNVEV (reference sequence). The CDR3 runs to 15 residues. The CDR3 spells CASSPDRGAYNEQFF. The CDR3 DNA sequence: TGTGCCAGCAGTCCGGACAGGGGAGCGTACAATGAGCAGTTCTTC.

The chain carries TRBV6-6 and TRBJ1-2, with D tentatively TRBD1 (6 bases). The CDR3 consists of 14 residues. CDR1 and CDR2 from the germline V gene are MNHNY and SVGAGI (reference sequence). Deletions cut 6 bases from V and 4 bases from J, with 15 bases between. The CDR3 nucleotides read TGTGCCAGCAGAGGTCAGGGGTCGACCTATGGCTACACCTTC. It encodes CASRGQGSTYGYTF.

The chain couples TRBV2 to TRBJ1-4; D not resolved. The CDR3 has 11 residues. Germline lookup yields CDR1 SNHLY and CDR2 FYNNEI. Trimming shortened V by 5 bases and J by 11 bases, and 9 bases separated the two germline ends. CDR3 DNA sequence: TGTGCCAGCAGTCCAGTCGAGAAACTGTTTTTT. Its protein is CASSPVEKLFF.

This chain uses TRBV6-6 with TRBJ1-5, with 7 bases that match TRBD1. Germline CDR1 and CDR2: MNHNY and SVGAGI (reference sequence). The CDR3 is 16 amino acids. Unmatched junction bases numbered 8, after V lost 6 bases and J lost 0 bases. CDR3 sequence reads: CASRTTQGYSNQPQHF. For the CDR3, the DNA is TGTGCCAGCAGAACAACACAGGGGTATAGCAATCAGCCCCAGCATTTT.

The table lists this clone with a few counts. CDR3 in amino acids: CASSGSGTSRVNYEQYF. The CDR3 DNA sequence: TGTGCCAGCAGTGGTTCCGGGACTAGCAGGGTTAACTACGAGCAGTACTTC. The chain has TRBV25-1 and TRBJ2-5, with 9 positions matching TRBD2. The J call could be wrong; TRBJ2-7 is a better fit for the DNA end. CDR1 MGHDK and CDR2 SYGVNS come from the germline V gene. The CDR3 loop spans 17 amino acids.